The present T cell receptor beta chain was sequenced within a study of identifying expanded T cells in peripheral blood. TCRdb's copy holds only in-frame clones and misses some; the assay was immunoSEQ multiplex PCR. The sample has under 100,000 clones, around 84% seen once. The sequence was collected from a person aged 18 to 75 in good health. Input material: blood.

This CDR3 is CASSPDRTYGYTF. DNA for the CDR3: TGTGCCAGCAGCCCGGACAGGACCTATGGCTACACCTTC. This rearrangement joins TRBV16 to TRBJ1-2; 7 bases fit TRBD1. Germline V gene lookup returns CDR1 KGHSY and CDR2 FQNENV. V lost 4 bases to trimming and J lost 4 bases; unmatched junction nucleotides: 3. This CDR3 is built from 13 residues.